The next 6 T cell receptor beta chains were all read from a single sample in a study of vaccination and CD4 T cells after COVID-19. Their target antigens are unknown. Treatment noted: approximately nine-day PBMC culture with coronavirus spike peptide pools or control peptides (ViraFEST assay). Sequencing of DNA taken from cultured CD4+ T cells relied on the Oncomine TCR Beta short-read assay. TCRdb re-called the PCR reads through MiXCR, storing one row per CDR3 protein. The sample shows around 19,000 distinct CDR3 sequences, approximately 56% of them seen only once. Sequences were derived from CD4+ T cells from blood, cultured in vitro, sampled after SARS-CoV-2 vaccination. Receptors were obtained from a human donor who had recovered from COVID-19.

For the CDR3, the DNA is TGCAGTGCGGAGAGGTCGGACCCCACAGATACGCAGTATTTT. It encodes CSAERSDPTDTQYF. This sequence joins TRBV20-1 and TRBJ2-3; D call uncertain. The CDR3 consists of 14 residues. The germline CDR1 and CDR2 sequences are DFQATT and SNEGSKA (reference sequence). Deletions cut 6 bases from V and 2 bases from J, with 15 bases between.

The rearrangement joins TRBV7-2 to TRBJ2-7; TRBD2 matches 11 bases. Per the germline V gene, CDR1 is SGHTA and CDR2 is FQGNSA. Trimming at V came to 2 bases and at J to 0 bases, leaving 3 bases not matched to a gene. This CDR3 is built from 16 residues. CDR3 sequence: CASSLTTSGSSYEQYF. For the CDR3, the DNA is TGTGCCAGCAGCTTAACAACTAGCGGGAGCTCCTACGAGCAGTACTTC.

The chain has TRBV2 and TRBJ2-4, with D possibly matching TRBD1 (6 bases). CDR3 size: 13 residues. Germline-derived CDR1 and CDR2 are SNHLY and FYNNEI. Trimming stripped 11 bases from V and 1 base from J, with 12 bases between. CDR3 sequence reads: CAASGEAKNIQYF. CDR3 DNA sequence: TGTGCCGCTTCAGGGGAGGCCAAAAACATTCAGTACTTC.

For the CDR3, the DNA is TGTGCCAGCAGCTTGGTTTTAGCGGGGGGGCGCGAGACCCAGTACTTC. Translation gives CASSLVLAGGRETQYF. This chain links TRBV7-9 with TRBJ2-5, with 11 bases lining up with TRBD2. The ends lost 3 bases at V and 5 bases at J; junction bases unmatched: 8. CDR1 and CDR2 from the germline V gene are SEHNR and FQNEAQ (reference sequence). The CDR3 covers 16 residues.

J is TRBJ1-2 and V is TRBV12-3 or TRBV12-4; possibly TRBD1 for D (5 bases). CDR3 length equals 16 residues. Trimming cost V 4 bases and J 9 bases, with 24 bases left between them. The DNA of the CDR3 is TGTGCCAGCAGTTCTGTTTCAGCCGGGACCGGAGTTAGCTACACCTTC. Translating gives CASSSVSAGTGVSYTF.

The DNA for the CDR3 is TGTGCCAGCAGTGAAAGGTTAGCTAACTATGGCTACACCTTC. It is translated as CASSERLANYGYTF. This rearrangement joins TRBV2 to TRBJ1-2; D remains unclear. This CDR3 region has 14 residues. The V gene's germline CDR1 is SNHLY and CDR2 FYNNEI. Deletions cut 2 bases from V and 0 bases from J, with 7 bases between.